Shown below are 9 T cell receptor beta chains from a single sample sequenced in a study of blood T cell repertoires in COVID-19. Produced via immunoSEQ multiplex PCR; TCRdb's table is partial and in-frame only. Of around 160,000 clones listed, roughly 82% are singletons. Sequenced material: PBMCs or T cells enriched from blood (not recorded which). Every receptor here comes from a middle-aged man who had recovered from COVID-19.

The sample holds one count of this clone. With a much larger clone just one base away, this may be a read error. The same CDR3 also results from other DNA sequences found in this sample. For the CDR3, the DNA is TGTGCCAGCAGCCAAGATTCAAAGGGGTATGGCTACACCTTC. Amino acids: CASSQDSKGYGYTF. This chain links TRBV14 with TRBJ1-2; D may be TRBD1 (5 bases). The CDR3 sequence is 14 residues long. V lost 0 bases to trimming and J lost 5 bases, with 10 bases between them. Per the germline V gene, CDR1 is SGHDN and CDR2 is FVKESK.

CDR3 residues: CASSQDTSGGAGEQYF. DNA for the CDR3: TGTGCCAGCAGCCAAGACACTAGCGGGGGGGCTGGCGAGCAGTACTTC. The chain combines TRBV3-1 (or the pseudogene TRBV3-2) with TRBJ2-7; 13 nucleotides line up with TRBD2. This CDR3 has 16 residues. CDR1 LGHDT and CDR2 YNNKEL come from the germline V gene (reference sequence). J lost 6 bases, V lost 0 bases, and 5 bases had no gene match.

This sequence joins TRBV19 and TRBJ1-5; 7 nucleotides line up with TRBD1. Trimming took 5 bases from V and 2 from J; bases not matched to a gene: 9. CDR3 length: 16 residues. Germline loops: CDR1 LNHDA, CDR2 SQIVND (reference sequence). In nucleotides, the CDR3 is TGTGCCAGTAGTTTGACAGGGCTCCACGGCAATCAGCCCCAGCATTTT. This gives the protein CASSLTGLHGNQPQHF.

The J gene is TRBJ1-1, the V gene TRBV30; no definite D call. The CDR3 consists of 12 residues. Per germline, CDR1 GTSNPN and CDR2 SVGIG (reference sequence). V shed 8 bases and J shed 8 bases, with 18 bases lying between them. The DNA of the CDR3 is TGTGCCCCCCGGTCACTAACTACAGAAGCTTTCTTT. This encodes CAPRSLTTEAFF.

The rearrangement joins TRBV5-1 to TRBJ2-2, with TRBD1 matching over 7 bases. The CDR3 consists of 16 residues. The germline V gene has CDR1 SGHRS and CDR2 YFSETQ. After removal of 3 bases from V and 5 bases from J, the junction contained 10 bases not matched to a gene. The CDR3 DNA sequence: TGCGCCAGCAGCTCGACAGGGATTGGTGCTACCGGGGAGCTGTTTTTT. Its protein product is CASSSTGIGATGELFF.

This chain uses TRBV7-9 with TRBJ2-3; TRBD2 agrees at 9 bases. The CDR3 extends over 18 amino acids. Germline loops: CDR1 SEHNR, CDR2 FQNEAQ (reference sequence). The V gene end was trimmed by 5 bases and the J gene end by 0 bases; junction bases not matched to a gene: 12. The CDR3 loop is CASSLLPSGVDSTDTQYF. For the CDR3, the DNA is TGTGCCAGCAGCCTCCTTCCTAGCGGGGTGGATAGCACAGATACGCAGTATTTT.

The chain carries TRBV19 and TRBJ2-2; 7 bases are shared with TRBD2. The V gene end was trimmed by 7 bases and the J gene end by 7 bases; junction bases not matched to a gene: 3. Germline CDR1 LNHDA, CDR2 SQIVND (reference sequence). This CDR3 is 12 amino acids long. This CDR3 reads CASIGGDGELFF. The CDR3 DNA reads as TGTGCCAGTATTGGGGGGGACGGGGAGCTGTTTTTT.

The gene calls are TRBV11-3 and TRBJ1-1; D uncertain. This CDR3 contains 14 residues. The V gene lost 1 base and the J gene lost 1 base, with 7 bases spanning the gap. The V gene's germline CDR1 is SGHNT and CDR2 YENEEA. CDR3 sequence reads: CASSLGGANTEAFF. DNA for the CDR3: TGTGCCAGCAGCTTAGGAGGTGCGAACACTGAAGCTTTCTTT.

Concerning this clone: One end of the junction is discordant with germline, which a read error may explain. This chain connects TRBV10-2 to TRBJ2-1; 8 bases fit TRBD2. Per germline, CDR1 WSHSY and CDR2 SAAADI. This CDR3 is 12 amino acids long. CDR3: CASSESGGLEVF. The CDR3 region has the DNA TGCGCCAGCAGTGAGTCGGGGGGACTAGAAGTCTTC.